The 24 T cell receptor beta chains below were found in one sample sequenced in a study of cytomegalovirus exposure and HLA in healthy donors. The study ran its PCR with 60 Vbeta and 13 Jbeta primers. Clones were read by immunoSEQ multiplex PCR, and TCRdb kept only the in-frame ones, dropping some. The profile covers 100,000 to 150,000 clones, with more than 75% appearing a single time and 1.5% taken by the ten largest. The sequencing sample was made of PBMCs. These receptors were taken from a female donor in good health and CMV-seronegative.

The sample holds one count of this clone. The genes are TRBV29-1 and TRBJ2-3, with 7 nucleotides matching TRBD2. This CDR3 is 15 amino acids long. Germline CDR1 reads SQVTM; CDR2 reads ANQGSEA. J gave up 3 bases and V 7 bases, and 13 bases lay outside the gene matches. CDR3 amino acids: CSATRGEGRTDTQYF. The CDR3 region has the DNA TGCAGCGCCACCCGGGGGGAAGGGCGGACAGATACGCAGTATTTT.

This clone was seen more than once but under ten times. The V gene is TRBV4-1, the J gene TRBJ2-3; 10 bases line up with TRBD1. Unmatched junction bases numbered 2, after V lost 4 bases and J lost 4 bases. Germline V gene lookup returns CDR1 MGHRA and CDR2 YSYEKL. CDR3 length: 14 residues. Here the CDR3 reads CASSRDRGADTQYF. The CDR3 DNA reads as TGCGCCAGCAGCCGGGACAGGGGTGCAGATACGCAGTATTTT.

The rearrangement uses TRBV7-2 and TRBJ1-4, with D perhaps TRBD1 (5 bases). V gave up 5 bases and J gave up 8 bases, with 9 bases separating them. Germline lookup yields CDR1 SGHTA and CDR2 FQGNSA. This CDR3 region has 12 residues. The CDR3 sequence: CASSNGGEKLFF. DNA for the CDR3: TGTGCCAGCAGCAACGGGGGAGAAAAACTGTTTTTT. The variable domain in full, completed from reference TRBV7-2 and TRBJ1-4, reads GAGVSQSPSNKVTEKGKDVELRCDPISGHTALYWYRQSLGQGLEFLIYFQGNSAPDKSGLPSDRFSAERTGGSVSTLTIQRTQQEDSAVYLCASSNGGEKLFFGSGTQLSVL.

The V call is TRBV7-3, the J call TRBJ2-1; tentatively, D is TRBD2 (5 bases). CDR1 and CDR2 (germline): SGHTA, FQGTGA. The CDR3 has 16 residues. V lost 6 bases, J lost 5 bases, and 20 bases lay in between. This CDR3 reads CASSLNGRLANNEQFF. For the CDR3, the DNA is TGTGCCAGCAGTCTTAACGGTCGGCTAGCCAACAATGAGCAGTTCTTC.

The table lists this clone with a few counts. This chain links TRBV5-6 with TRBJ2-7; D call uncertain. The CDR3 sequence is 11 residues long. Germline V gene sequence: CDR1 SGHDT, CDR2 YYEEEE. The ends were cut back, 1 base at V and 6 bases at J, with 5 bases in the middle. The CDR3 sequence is CASSLSGEQYF. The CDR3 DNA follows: TGTGCCAGCAGCTTGTCAGGCGAGCAGTACTTC.

For the CDR3, the DNA is TGTGCCAGCAGATTACCCGGGACAGTTTACAATGAGCAGTTCTTC. Translation gives CASRLPGTVYNEQFF. This chain connects TRBV28 to TRBJ2-1; 7 positions match TRBD1. Germline CDR1 reads MDHEN; CDR2 reads SYDVKM. The CDR3 consists of 15 residues. V shed 6 bases, J shed 4 bases, and the junction held 9 bases outside the gene matches.

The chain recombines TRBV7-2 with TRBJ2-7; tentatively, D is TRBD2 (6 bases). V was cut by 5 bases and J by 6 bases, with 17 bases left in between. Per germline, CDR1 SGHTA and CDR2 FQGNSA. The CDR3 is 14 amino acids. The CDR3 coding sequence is TGTGCCAGCAGCAACGGGAGAGGGGTCTTCGAGCAGTACTTC. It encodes CASSNGRGVFEQYF.

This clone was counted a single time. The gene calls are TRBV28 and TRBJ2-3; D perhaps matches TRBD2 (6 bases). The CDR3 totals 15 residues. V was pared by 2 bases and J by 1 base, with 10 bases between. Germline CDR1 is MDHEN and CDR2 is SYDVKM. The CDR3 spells CASSLRASGTDTQYF. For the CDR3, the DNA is TGTGCCAGCAGTTTAAGGGCTAGCGGCACAGATACGCAGTATTTT.

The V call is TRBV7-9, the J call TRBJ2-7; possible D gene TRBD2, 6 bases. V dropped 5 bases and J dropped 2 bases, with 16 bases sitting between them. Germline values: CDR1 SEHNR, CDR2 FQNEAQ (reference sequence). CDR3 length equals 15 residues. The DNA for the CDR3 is TGTGCCAGCAGCCCAAGTCTAGCGAAAACCTACGAGCAGTACTTC. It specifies CASSPSLAKTYEQYF.

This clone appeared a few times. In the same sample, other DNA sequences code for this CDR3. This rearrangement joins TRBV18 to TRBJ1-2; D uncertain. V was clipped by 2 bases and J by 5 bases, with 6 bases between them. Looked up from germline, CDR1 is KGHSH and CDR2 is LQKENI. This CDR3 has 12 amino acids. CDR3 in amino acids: CASSPSGYGYTF. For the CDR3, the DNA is TGTGCCAGCTCACCATCAGGATATGGCTACACCTTC.

The CDR3 reads CASTLPQGGGETQYF. In DNA, the CDR3 is TGTGCCAGCACCCTCCCGCAGGGAGGAGGGGAGACCCAGTACTTC. The V call is TRBV6-6, the J call TRBJ2-5; possibly TRBD2 for D (6 bases). Trimming took 7 bases from V and 5 from J, leaving 20 bases between them. This CDR3 has 15 amino acids. The germline V gene has CDR1 MNHNY and CDR2 SVGAGI (reference sequence).

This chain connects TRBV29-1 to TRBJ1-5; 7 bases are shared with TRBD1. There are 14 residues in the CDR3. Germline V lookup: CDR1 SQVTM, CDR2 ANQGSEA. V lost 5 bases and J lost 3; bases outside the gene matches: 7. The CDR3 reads CSVIGTDINQPQHF. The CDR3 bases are TGCAGCGTTATAGGGACAGATATCAATCAGCCCCAGCATTTT.

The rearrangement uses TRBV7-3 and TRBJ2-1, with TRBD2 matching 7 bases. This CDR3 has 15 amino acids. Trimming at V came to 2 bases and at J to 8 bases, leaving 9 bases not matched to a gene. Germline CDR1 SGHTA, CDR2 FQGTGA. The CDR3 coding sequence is TGTGCCAGCAGCTTAGGGGGTCGAGCGGGACATGAGCAGTTCTTC. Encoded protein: CASSLGGRAGHEQFF. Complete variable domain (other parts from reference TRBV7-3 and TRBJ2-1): GAGVSQTPSNKVTEKGKYVELRCDPISGHTALYWYRQSLGQGPEFLIYFQGTGAADDSGLPNDRFFAVRPEGSVSTLKIQRTERGDSAVYLCASSLGGRAGHEQFFGPGTRLTVL.

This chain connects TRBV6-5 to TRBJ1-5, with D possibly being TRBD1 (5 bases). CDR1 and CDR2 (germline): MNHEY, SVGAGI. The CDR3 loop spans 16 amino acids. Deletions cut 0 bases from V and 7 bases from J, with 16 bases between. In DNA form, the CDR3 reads TGTGCCAGCAGTTACTCGGGGCCGCAGGGAGGGCAGCCCCAGCATTTT. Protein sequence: CASSYSGPQGGQPQHF.

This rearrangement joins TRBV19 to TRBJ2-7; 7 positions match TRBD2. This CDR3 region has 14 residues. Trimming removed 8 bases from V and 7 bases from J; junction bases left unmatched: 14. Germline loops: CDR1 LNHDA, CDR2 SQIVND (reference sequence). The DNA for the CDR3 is TGTGCCAGTCAGAGATCAACGGGAGCGGGAGAGCAGTACTTC. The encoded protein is CASQRSTGAGEQYF.

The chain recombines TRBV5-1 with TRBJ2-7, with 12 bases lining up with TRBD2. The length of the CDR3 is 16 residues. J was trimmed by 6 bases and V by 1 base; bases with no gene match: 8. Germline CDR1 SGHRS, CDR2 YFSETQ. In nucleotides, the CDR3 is TGCGCCAGCAGCTTGCTGCTAGCGGGAGGGCCCGGCGAGCAGTACTTC. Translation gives CASSLLLAGGPGEQYF.

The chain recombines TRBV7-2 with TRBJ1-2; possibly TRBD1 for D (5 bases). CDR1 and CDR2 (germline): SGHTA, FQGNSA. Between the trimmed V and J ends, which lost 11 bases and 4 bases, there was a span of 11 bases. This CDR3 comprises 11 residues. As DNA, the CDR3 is TGTGCCGGGGGGGGTTCCTATGGCTACACCTTC. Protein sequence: CAGGGSYGYTF.

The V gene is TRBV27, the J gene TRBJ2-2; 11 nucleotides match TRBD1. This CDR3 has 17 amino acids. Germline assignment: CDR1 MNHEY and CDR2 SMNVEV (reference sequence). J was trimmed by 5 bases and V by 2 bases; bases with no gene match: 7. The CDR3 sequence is CASSLRFGTGGTGELFF. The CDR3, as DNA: TGTGCCAGCAGTTTACGATTCGGGACAGGGGGGACCGGGGAGCTGTTTTTT.

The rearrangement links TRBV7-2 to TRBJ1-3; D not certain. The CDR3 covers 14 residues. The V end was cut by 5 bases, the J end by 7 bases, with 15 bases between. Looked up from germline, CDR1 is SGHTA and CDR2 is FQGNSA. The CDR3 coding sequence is TGTGCCAGCAGCAAAGAGGTGGCAGATAACACCATATATTTT. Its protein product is CASSKEVADNTIYF. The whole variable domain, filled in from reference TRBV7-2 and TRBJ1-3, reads GAGVSQSPSNKVTEKGKDVELRCDPISGHTALYWYRQSLGQGLEFLIYFQGNSAPDKSGLPSDRFSAERTGGSVSTLTIQRTQQEDSAVYLCASSKEVADNTIYFGEGSWLTVV.

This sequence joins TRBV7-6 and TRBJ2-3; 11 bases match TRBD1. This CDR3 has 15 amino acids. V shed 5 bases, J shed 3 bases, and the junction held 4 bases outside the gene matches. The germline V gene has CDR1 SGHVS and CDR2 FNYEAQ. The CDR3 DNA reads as TGTGCCAGCAGCCGGACAGGGGGCGGGACAGATACGCAGTATTTT. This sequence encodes CASSRTGGGTDTQYF. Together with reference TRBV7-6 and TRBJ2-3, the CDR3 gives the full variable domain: GAGVSQSPRYKVTKRGQDVALRCDPISGHVSLYWYRQALGQGPEFLTYFNYEAQQDKSGLPNDRFSAERPEGSISTLTIQRTEQRDSAMYRCASSRTGGGTDTQYFGPGTRLTVL.

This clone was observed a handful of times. In DNA form, the CDR3 reads TGTGCCAGCAGTTTGGGGACAAATCAGCCCCAGCATTTT. The encoded protein is CASSLGTNQPQHF. The V and J genes are TRBV7-9 and TRBJ1-5, with D possibly matching TRBD1 (6 bases). This CDR3 has 13 residues. CDR1 is SEHNR and CDR2 is FQNEAQ in the germline V gene (reference sequence). Trimming pared 6 bases from V and 4 bases from J, leaving 10 bases between.

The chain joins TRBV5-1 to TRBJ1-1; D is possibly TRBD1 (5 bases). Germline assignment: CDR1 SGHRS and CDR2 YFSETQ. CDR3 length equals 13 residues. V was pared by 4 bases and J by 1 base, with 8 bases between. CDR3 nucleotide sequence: TGCGCCAGCAGCCACGGACAGAACACTGAAGCTTTCTTT. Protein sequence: CASSHGQNTEAFF.

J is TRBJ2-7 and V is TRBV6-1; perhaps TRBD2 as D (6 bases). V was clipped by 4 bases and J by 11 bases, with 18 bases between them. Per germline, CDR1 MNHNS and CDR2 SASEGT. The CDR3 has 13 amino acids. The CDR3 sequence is CASSVPPGDREYF. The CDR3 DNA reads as TGTGCCAGCAGTGTCCCTCCGGGGGATCGGGAGTACTTC.

This CDR3 reads CATSRDQGYEQYF. CDR3 nucleotide sequence: TGTGCCACCAGCAGAGATCAGGGGTACGAGCAGTACTTC. The chain couples TRBV15 to TRBJ2-7; possibly TRBD1 for D (6 bases). Germline values: CDR1 LNHNV, CDR2 YYDKDF (reference sequence). The CDR3 loop spans 13 amino acids. V lost 0 bases and J lost 4, with 7 bases in between.